The T cell receptor (beta chain) described here comes from a study of Graves' ophthalmopathy and Graves' hyperthyroidism. A duration under 3 months, NOSPECS ≥4, CAS ≥3 and moderate-to-severe activity characterized the donors with ophthalmopathy. None of the included patients had other autoimmune diseases, uncontrolled infections, pregnancy or lactation, as these led to exclusion. Diagnostic conclusions were grounded in clinical symptoms, serum thyroxine, TRAb, thyroid ultrasound and orbital computed tomography. It was from more than 9 ml of fresh peripheral blood that the PBMCs came. Germline V CDR1 and CDR2: LNHDA, SQIVND (reference sequence). The length of the CDR3 is 16 residues. The junction had 9 bases not matched to a gene; V was cut back by 5 bases and J by 0 bases. This clonotype was counted many times. Amplified material comprised TCR beta CDR3 regions derived from RNA transcripts. Second-round multiplex PCR came after first-round RT-PCR with HTBI primers. MiXCR was run by TCRdb on the multiplex PCR reads, yielding one entry per CDR3 protein. The sample records about 700,000 distinct CDR3 sequences, around 40% being singletons.

The sequence derives from an adult man with Graves' ophthalmopathy. V gene TRBV19 combines with J gene TRBJ2-7; 8 nucleotides match TRBD1. Material for sequencing was peripheral blood. This CDR3 reads CASSPMTGAVSYEQYF. The DNA for the CDR3 is TGTGCCAGTAGTCCGATGACAGGGGCTGTCTCCTACGAGCAGTACTTC.